This is a list of T cell receptor beta chains from one sample in a study of T cell repertoires in cytomegalovirus infection. TCRdb used MiXCR to reprocess the reads, holding one entry per CDR3 protein. The table has roughly 7,600 distinct CDR3 sequences, about 49% seen once. Antigens for these TCRs are unknown. Sample: PBMCs, sequenced either directly or after in vitro stimulation (not recorded which). These receptors came from a human donor in good health (CMV status not recorded). Some clones in this sample may be carry-over from other donors' samples. The CDR3 runs from the conserved cysteine through the conserved F or W. A D gene is named only where the DNA matches it firmly. Size tells how often a clone was seen (once, few, many) or the class of an expanded clone, and some rows leave it out.

D gene | J gene | clone size | CDR3 length | V gene | CDR3 DNA | CDR3 protein
. | TRBJ1-5 | . | 14 | TRBV12-3/TRBV12-4 | TGTGCCAGCAGTTTTTCGGGGAACGGTCAGCCCCAGCATTTT | CASSFSGNGQPQHF
. | TRBJ2-7 | many | 14 | TRBV20-1 | TGCAGTGCCTTCGGATTATCAACGACCTACGAGCAGTACTTC | CSAFGLSTTYEQYF
TRBD2 | TRBJ2-2 | . | 17 | TRBV20-1 | TGCAGTGGATGGGGAGCTAGCGGGAGTCGGGGGACCGGGGAGCTGTTTTTT | CSGWGASGSRGTGELFF
TRBD1 | TRBJ1-5 | once | 20 | TRBV10-3 | TGTGCCATCAGTGAGGCGGAACAGGGGATTGACGAGACTCGCAATCATCCCCAGCATTTT | CAISEAEQGIDETRNHPQHF
. | TRBJ2-1 | . | 16 | TRBV10-3 | TGTGCCATCAGTGAGTCGCGAGGGAGTATTTTGAATGAGCAGTTCTTC | CAISESRGSILNEQFF
. | TRBJ1-6 | many | 11 | TRBV7-8 | TGTGCCAGCAGCTTAGGTTCACCCCTCCACTTT | CASSLGSPLHF
. | TRBJ1-1 | . | 14 | TRBV27 | TGTGCCAGCAGTTTGCTAGGGAGGGACACTGAAGCTTTCTTT | CASSLLGRDTEAFF
. | TRBJ2-7 | once | 14 | TRBV28 | TGTGCCAGCAGTTTGCGGCTCGGGACCTACGAGCAGTACTTC | CASSLRLGTYEQYF
. | TRBJ1-5 | few | 14 | TRBV13 | TGTGCCAGCAGCTTAGGGCGGGGGAATCAGCCCCAGCATTTT | CASSLGRGNQPQHF
. | TRBJ2-7 | many | 14 | TRBV7-2 | TGTGCCAGCAGCTTAGGGAGGGGTTACTACGAGCAGTACTTC | CASSLGRGYYEQYF
TRBD2 | TRBJ2-1 | many | 14 | TRBV12-3/TRBV12-4 | TGTGCCAGCAGTTTAGGGGGGGGGGTCCATGAGCAGTTCTTC | CASSLGGGVHEQFF
. | TRBJ1-6 | . | 14 | TRBV18 | TGTGCCAGCTCACTCCCGGGCCCTAATTCACCCCTCCACTTT | CASSLPGPNSPLHF
. | TRBJ1-1 | . | 14 | TRBV6-2/TRBV6-3 | TGTGCCAGCATAGAAACAGGGCCGAACACTGAAGATTTCTTT | CASIETGPNTEDFF